Included here is one TCR beta chain sequence, with context. Its specificity is unknown. The treatment: around 19 received Ad26.COV2.S at low or high dose, single or two shots; about 5 received placebo; per-sample allocation not given. Collection of samples fell on day 63 after the first vaccine or placebo injection. Based in Boston, the donor was an adult of 18-55 years. The record originates from a study of Ad26.COV2.S vaccination and SARS-CoV-2 variants. Study-level results: Total T cell responses may have been underestimated by the TCR breadth and depth analyses.

This table comes from immunoSEQ multiplex PCR, and its TCRdb copy is limited to in-frame clones, with some not included. Among hundreds of thousands of clones listed, 87% were seen once. CDR1 is MNHNY and CDR2 is SVGAGI in the germline V gene (reference sequence). V was pared by 2 bases and J by 3 bases, with 3 bases of the junction left unmatched. This CDR3 has 15 amino acids. This TCR came from a person aged 18 to 65 who received the Ad26.COV2.S COVID-19 vaccine or a placebo. Specimen: peripheral blood, collected in a trial of Ad26.COV2.S vaccine versus placebo. The chain links TRBV6-6 to TRBJ2-3, with 9 bases lining up with TRBD1. This CDR3 is CASSYADRGTDTQYF. The CDR3 region has the DNA TGTGCCAGCAGTTACGCGGACAGGGGTACAGATACGCAGTATTTT.